This T cell receptor (beta chain) was sequenced for a study of early T cells in non-severe SARS-CoV-2 infection. Study summary: Sequenced bulk RNA came from whole blood that was unsorted, and chains were unpaired. General study results and limits: VDJdb matching skewed toward anti-spike CD8 responses, missing private and CD4 specificities.

Unique molecular identifiers (one per individual cDNA molecule) were attached. A single record per CDR3 protein comes from TCRdb applying MiXCR to the 5' RACE reads. The sample holds 100,000 to 150,000 distinct CDR3 sequences, more than 12% seen once. This clonotype was detected only a few times. What it binds is not known. The V and J ends lost 5 bases and 11 bases respectively, with 6 bases between them. There are 9 residues in the CDR3. CDR1 and CDR2 from the germline V gene are MNHNS and SASEGT. The source of this sequence is an adult who was a healthcare worker with PCR-confirmed SARS-CoV-2 infection or an uninfected control (not recorded which). The V call is TRBV6-1, the J call TRBJ2-5; no reliable D call. Sequenced input: whole blood. CDR3 amino acids: CASSRWQYF. The CDR3 DNA sequence: TGTGCCAGCAGTCGGTGGCAGTACTTC.